This T cell receptor beta chain was captured by sequencing in a study of blood T cell repertoires in COVID-19. Study-wide context: Whether acute or convalescent, the COVID-19 samples came from the United States, Italy and Spain.

Authors' methods: Cell counts per sample came from amplifying reference gene primers. The protocol was immunoSEQ multiplex PCR, while the TCRdb copy is restricted to in-frame clones and leaves out a portion. The V and J calls and clone size are taken from that table; D and trimming were inferred from the DNA. The sample contains over 250,000 clones, roughly 91% of which appear only once. The sequenced sample consisted of peripheral blood. The TCR comes from a woman aged 40 to 55 who had recovered from COVID-19.

The CDR3: CASSAGGGPNQPQHF. CDR3 in DNA: TGTGCCAGCAGCGCCGGAGGAGGTCCCAATCAGCCCCAGCATTTT. The genes are TRBV9 and TRBJ1-5; D gene unclear. Trimming stripped 3 bases from V and 3 bases from J, with 13 bases between. The CDR3 runs to 15 residues. Germline assignment: CDR1 SGDLS and CDR2 YYNGEE.